This T cell receptor (beta chain) was retrieved from a study of T cells in Graves' hyperthyroidism and ophthalmopathy. On this clonotype: No antigen is known for it.

General study findings and limits: Ophthalmopathy was told apart from stable hyperthyroidism by a 13 V-J model.

CDR1 is DFQATT and CDR2 is SNEGSKA in the germline V gene (reference sequence). The CDR3 has 12 amino acids. The germline V and J ends were trimmed by 3 bases and 7 bases, with 10 bases remaining between them. Researchers amplified the TCR beta CDR3 regions from RNA transcripts. HTBI primers were the set used in a first-round RT-PCR of the TCR CDR3. TCRdb reprocessed the multiplex PCR reads with MiXCR, giving one entry per CDR3 protein. The table shows around 100,000 distinct CDR3 sequences, with about 45% occurring only once. The TCR sequence derives from a man aged 40-49 years with Graves' hyperthyroidism. The chain carries TRBV20-1 and TRBJ1-5; D ambiguous. Sequences were obtained from blood. For the CDR3, the DNA is TGCAGTGCTAGGGGGTCGGGGCAGCCCCAGCATTTT. This sequence encodes CSARGSGQPQHF.